The 11 T cell receptor beta chains listed next were all sequenced from one sample in a study of identical twins. TCRdb analysed the 5' RACE reads with MiXCR anew, one entry per CDR3 protein. The repertoire includes around 340,000 distinct CDR3 sequences, around 12% of them detected once, and approximately 7.6% sits in the top ten. This sample also belongs to another study, concerning yellow fever vaccine responses in identical twins.

The sequenced sample consisted of CD8+ T cells sorted from blood. These receptors all come from a woman between 18 and 29 years old in good health.

There are many counts of this clonotype. In nucleotides, the CDR3 is TGTGCCAGCAGTGATCGGACTAGCCACAATGAGCAGTTCTTC. This translates into CASSDRTSHNEQFF. V and J are TRBV25-1 and TRBJ2-1; 8 bases are a match to TRBD2. The germline gives CDR1 MGHDK, CDR2 SYGVNS. This CDR3 is built from 14 residues. V shed 3 bases, J shed 5 bases, and the junction held 3 bases outside the gene matches.

The CDR3 region has the DNA TGTGCCAGCAGTGAAGCCTGGACGTACGAGCAGTACGTC. Translating gives CASSEAWTYEQYV. The V and J genes are TRBV6-1 and TRBJ2-7; D is ambiguous. The length of the CDR3 is 13 residues. V lost 0 bases, J lost 4 bases, and 7 bases lay in between. Germline CDR1 is MNHNS and CDR2 is SASEGT.

V usage is TRBV12-3 or TRBV12-4 and J usage is TRBJ2-5, with D perhaps TRBD1 (6 bases). This CDR3 region has 15 residues. Trimming removed 2 bases from V and 1 base from J, with 11 bases in between. The CDR3, as DNA: TGTGCCAGCAGTTTATATGCAGGGGCCCAAGAGACCCAGTACTTC. This encodes CASSLYAGAQETQYF.

This clonotype was recorded a few times. The CDR3 sequence is CASSSQGANEKLFF. The CDR3 nucleotides read TGTGCCAGCAGCTCCCAGGGGGCTAATGAAAAACTGTTTTTT. The J gene is TRBJ1-4, the V gene TRBV9; the match to TRBD1 covers 7 bases. V lost 4 bases and J lost 3; bases outside the gene matches: 3. This CDR3 contains 14 residues. In germline, CDR1 is SGDLS, CDR2 YYNGEE.

This clonotype was counted many times. The chain carries TRBV12-3 or TRBV12-4 and TRBJ2-3; D is unresolved. V was pared by 4 bases and J by 4 bases, with 6 bases between. The CDR3 is 12 amino acids. The CDR3 nucleotides are TGTGCCAGCAGTTCCGAGTCAGATACGCAGTATTTT. It yields the protein CASSSESDTQYF.

This clonotype was recorded many times. The genes are TRBV12-3 or TRBV12-4 and TRBJ2-1; the D call may be TRBD1 or TRBD2 (5 bases each). This CDR3 is built from 10 residues. Trimming took 8 bases from V and 11 from J, leaving 10 bases between them. CDR3 sequence reads: CASGDGQQFF. DNA of the CDR3: TGTGCCAGCGGGGACGGCCAGCAGTTCTTC.

The chain is built from TRBV7-4 and TRBJ1-2; 7 bases line up with TRBD1. The CDR3 consists of 18 residues. After removal of 5 bases from V and 0 bases from J, the junction contained 15 bases not matched to a gene. Germline V gene sequence: CDR1 SGHVT, CDR2 SQSDAQ. The CDR3 sequence is CASSPYQNMGQPNYGYTF. CDR3 nucleotides: TGTGCCAGCAGCCCGTACCAAAATATGGGACAGCCTAACTATGGCTACACCTTC.

This clonotype was picked up many times. The V call is TRBV3-1, the J call TRBJ2-7, with D perhaps matching TRBD2 (5 bases). The germline V gene encodes CDR1 LGHDT and CDR2 YNNKEL (reference sequence). The CDR3 runs 13 residues. The V end lost 1 base, the J end lost 6 bases, and 10 bases lay between the germline ends. Here the CDR3 reads CASSQVAGSEQYV. CDR3 DNA sequence: TGTGCCAGCAGCCAAGTTGCGGGCAGCGAGCAGTACGTC.

The chain recombines TRBV7-9 with TRBJ2-1; 10 nucleotides match TRBD1. Germline CDR1 is SEHNR and CDR2 is FQNEAQ (reference sequence). This CDR3 comprises 15 residues. The junction had 10 bases not matched to a gene; V was cut back by 7 bases and J by 7 bases. This CDR3 reads CASNIPGQGLNEQFF. CDR3 in DNA: TGTGCCAGCAACATACCGGGACAGGGGTTAAATGAGCAGTTCTTC.

The chain has TRBV2 and TRBJ1-5; D is uncertain. Trimming pared 3 bases from V and 2 bases from J, leaving 8 bases between. The CDR3 extends over 14 amino acids. CDR1 and CDR2 from the germline V gene are SNHLY and FYNNEI. In nucleotides, the CDR3 is TGTGCCAGCAGTGACCTCTTGGGCAATCAGCCCCAGCATTTT. This encodes CASSDLLGNQPQHF.

This clonotype was counted between two and nine times. The rearrangement joins TRBV28 to TRBJ2-5; 10 bases agree with TRBD2. CDR1 and CDR2 from the germline V gene are MDHEN and SYDVKM. This CDR3 has 15 amino acids. The J segment lost 0 bases and the V segment lost 5 bases, leaving 3 bases of the junction unmatched. CDR3 DNA: TGTGCCAGCAGTCCGGGACTAGCGAACCAAGAGACCCAGTACTTC. This sequence encodes CASSPGLANQETQYF.